This TCR beta chain was captured in a study of cytomegalovirus exposure and HLA in healthy donors. PCR was performed using 60 Vbeta and 13 Jbeta primers. In the original analysis: Later, an analysis found roughly 80 million unique TCR beta chains, and around 10 million of these were shared. Data came from immunoSEQ multiplex PCR; TCRdb stores just in-frame clones and leaves some out. D and trimming come from the DNA, and the V and J calls and clone size come from that table. This table holds about 90,000 clones, 65% found once. Study-level points and caveats: Specificity for CMV antigens was confirmed in vitro for a few of the CMV-associated chains. Later genetic work tied a missense DCLRE1C variant to beta-chain V and J trimming.

A word on this clone: Its antigen is currently unknown.

Trimming shortened V by 2 bases and J by 0 bases, and 11 bases separated the two germline ends. The CDR3 loop spans 16 amino acids. Germline values: CDR1 SEHNR, CDR2 FQNEAQ (reference sequence). This TCR was recovered from a woman in her forties or fifties in good health and CMV-seropositive. The chain recombines TRBV7-9 with TRBJ2-1; D is possibly TRBD2 (6 bases). Sequencing used PBMCs. CDR3 bases: TGTGCCAGCAGCTTACCGGGGGAGGTCTCCTACAATGAGCAGTTCTTC. Protein sequence: CASSLPGEVSYNEQFF.